This is a list of T cell receptor beta chains from one sample in a study of PD-1 blockade in classical Hodgkin lymphoma. Generated by immunoSEQ multiplex PCR, the TCRdb table keeps only in-frame clones and is missing some. This sample has approximately 90,000 clones; around nine tenths occur once, and the top ten carry approximately 2.5%. This specimen was peripheral blood mononuclear cells (PBMCs), taken before the second cycle of nivolumab. These receptors originate from a human donor with classical Hodgkin lymphoma. Each CDR3 is given without its conserved first and last residue. D genes are given only for firm matches.

d_call j_call v_call cdr3_aa
NA TRBJ1-1 TRBV9 ASSVEGLNTEAF
NA TRBJ1-2 TRBV19 ASSSRGRNYGYT
TRBD2 TRBJ2-2 TRBV27 ASSPGGKNTGELF
NA TRBJ2-5 TRBV10-3 ASHSDLGETQY
NA TRBJ2-5 TRBV6-4 ASSEFTQY
NA TRBJ1-1 TRBV28 ASSLGGGWNTEAF
TRBD2 TRBJ2-1 TRBV28 ASSLGPSGANEQF
NA TRBJ1-4 TRBV6-1 ASRANGRPNEKLF
NA TRBJ1-2 TRBV7-9 ASSLALLEGYT
TRBD1 TRBJ1-4 TRBV11-1 ASSLNPRTGVEKLF
TRBD1 TRBJ2-7 TRBV11-2 ASSVQQGAGEQY
TRBD1 TRBJ1-5 TRBV28 ASRLTGSYSNQPQH
TRBD1 TRBJ1-1 TRBV30 AWRDRVNTEAF
NA TRBJ2-5 TRBV4-1 ASSRLGETQY
NA TRBJ2-2 TRBV7-2 ASSLAGGGGGELF
NA TRBJ1-1 TRBV7-9 ASSLAGAEAF